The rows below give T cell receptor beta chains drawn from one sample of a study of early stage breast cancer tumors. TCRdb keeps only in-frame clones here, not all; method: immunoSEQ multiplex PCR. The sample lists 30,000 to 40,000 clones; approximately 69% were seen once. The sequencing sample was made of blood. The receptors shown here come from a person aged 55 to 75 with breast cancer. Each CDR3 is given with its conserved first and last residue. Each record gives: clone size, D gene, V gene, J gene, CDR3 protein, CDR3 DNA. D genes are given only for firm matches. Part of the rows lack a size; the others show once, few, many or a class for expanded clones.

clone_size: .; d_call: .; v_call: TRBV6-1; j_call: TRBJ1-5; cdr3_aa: CASSEQGTYSNQPQHF; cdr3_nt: TGTGCCAGCAGTGAGCAGGGTACCTATAGCAATCAGCCCCAGCATTTT
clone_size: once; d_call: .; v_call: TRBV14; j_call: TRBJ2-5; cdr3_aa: CASSQVSSPETQYF; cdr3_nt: TGTGCCAGCAGCCAAGTCAGCTCCCCGGAGACCCAGTACTTC
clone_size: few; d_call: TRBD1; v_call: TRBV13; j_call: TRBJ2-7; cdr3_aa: CASSADRGSPFQYF; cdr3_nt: TGTGCCAGCAGCGCCGACAGGGGGTCCCCGTTTCAGTACTTC
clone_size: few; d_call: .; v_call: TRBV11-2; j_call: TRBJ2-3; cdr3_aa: CASSVLAGVGTDTQYF; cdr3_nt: TGTGCCAGCAGCGTATTAGCCGGGGTAGGCACAGATACGCAGTATTTT
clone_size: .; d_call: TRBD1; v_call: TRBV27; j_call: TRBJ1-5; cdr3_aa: CASGRWTGGLNQPQHF; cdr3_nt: TGTGCCAGCGGCCGGTGGACAGGGGGCCTCAATCAGCCCCAGCATTTT
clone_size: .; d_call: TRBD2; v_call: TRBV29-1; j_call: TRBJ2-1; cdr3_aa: CSVVGGYYNEQFF; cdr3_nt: TGCAGCGTTGTCGGGGGGTACTACAATGAGCAGTTCTTC
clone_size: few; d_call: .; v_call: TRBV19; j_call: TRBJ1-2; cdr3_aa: CASSGTGYPLGYTF; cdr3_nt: TGTGCCAGTAGCGGAACAGGGTATCCTCTTGGCTACACCTTC
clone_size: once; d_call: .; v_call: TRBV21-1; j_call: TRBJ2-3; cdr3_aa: CASSNPSGTDTQYF; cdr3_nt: TGTGCCAGCAGCAACCCTAGCGGCACAGATACGCAGTATTTT
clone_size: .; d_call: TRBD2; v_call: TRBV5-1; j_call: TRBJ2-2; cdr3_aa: CASSPTSGNTGELFF; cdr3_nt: TGCGCCAGCAGCCCGACTAGCGGGAACACCGGGGAGCTGTTTTTT
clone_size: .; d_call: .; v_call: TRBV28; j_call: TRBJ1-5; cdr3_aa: CASRKNYSNQPQHF; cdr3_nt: TGTGCCAGCCGGAAGAATTATAGCAATCAGCCCCAGCATTTT
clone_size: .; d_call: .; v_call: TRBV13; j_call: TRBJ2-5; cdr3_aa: CASSLAQIQETQYF; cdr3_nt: TGTGCCAGCAGCTTAGCGCAGATACAAGAGACCCAGTACTTC
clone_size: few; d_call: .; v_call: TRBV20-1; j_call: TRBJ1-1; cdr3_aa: CSAQGAEAFF; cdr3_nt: TGCAGTGCGCAGGGCGCTGAAGCTTTCTTT
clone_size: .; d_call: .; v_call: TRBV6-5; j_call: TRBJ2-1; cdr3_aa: CASSRGTNEQFF; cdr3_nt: TGTGCCAGCAGCCGAGGGACTAATGAGCAGTTCTTC
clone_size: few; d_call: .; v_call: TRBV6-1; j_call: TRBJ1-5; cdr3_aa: CASTGTNSNQPQHF; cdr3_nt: TGTGCCAGCACAGGGACGAATAGCAATCAGCCCCAGCATTTT
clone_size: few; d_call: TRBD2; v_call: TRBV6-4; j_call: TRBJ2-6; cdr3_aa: CASSDSSGAGANVLTF; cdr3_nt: TGTGCCAGCAGTGACTCTAGCGGGGCTGGGGCCAACGTCCTGACTTTC
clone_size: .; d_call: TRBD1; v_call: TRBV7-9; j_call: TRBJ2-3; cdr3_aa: CASSPYGQGTDTQYF; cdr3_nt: TGTGCCAGCAGCCCGTACGGACAGGGCACAGATACGCAGTATTTT
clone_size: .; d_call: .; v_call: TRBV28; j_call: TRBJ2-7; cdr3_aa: CASSPNYEQYF; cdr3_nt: TGTGCCAGCAGTCCTAATTACGAGCAGTACTTC
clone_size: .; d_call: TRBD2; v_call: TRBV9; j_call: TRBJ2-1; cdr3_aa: CASSVVSSGGLAEQFF; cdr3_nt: TGTGCCAGCAGCGTAGTCTCTAGCGGGGGGCTAGCCGAGCAGTTCTTC
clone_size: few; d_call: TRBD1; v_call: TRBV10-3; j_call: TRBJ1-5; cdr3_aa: CAISKTGGAEPQHF; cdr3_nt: TGTGCCATCAGCAAAACAGGGGGCGCGGAGCCCCAGCATTTT
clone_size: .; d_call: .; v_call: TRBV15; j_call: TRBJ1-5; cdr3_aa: CATSRRTNSNQPQHF; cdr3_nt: TGTGCCACCAGCAGAAGAACTAATAGCAATCAGCCCCAGCATTTT
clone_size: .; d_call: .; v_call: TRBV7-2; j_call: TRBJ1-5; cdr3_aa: CASSLGSSYSNQPQHF; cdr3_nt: TGTGCCAGCAGCTTAGGGAGCAGTTATAGCAATCAGCCCCAGCATTTT
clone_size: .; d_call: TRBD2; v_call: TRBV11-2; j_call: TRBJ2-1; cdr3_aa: CASSLIAAGGNEQFF; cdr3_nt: TGTGCCAGCAGCTTAATAGCAGCGGGAGGTAATGAGCAGTTCTTC
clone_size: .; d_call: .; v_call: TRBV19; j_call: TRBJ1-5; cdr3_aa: CASRETISYNQPQHF; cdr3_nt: TGTGCCAGTAGGGAAACTATTTCATACAATCAGCCCCAGCATTTT
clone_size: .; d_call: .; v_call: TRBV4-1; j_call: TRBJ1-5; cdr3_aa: CASSQDGNQGEGRLNQPQHF; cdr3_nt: TGCGCCAGCAGCCAAGATGGGAATCAAGGGGAAGGAAGGTTAAATCAGCCCCAGCATTTT
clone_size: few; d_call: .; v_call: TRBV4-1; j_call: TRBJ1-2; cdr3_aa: CASTFGGGGSYGYTF; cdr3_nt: TGCGCCAGCACCTTTGGCGGGGGCGGGAGCTATGGCTACACCTTC
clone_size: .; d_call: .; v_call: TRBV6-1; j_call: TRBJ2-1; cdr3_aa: CASSERLVDEQFF; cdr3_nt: TGTGCCAGCAGTGAAAGACTAGTCGATGAGCAGTTCTTC
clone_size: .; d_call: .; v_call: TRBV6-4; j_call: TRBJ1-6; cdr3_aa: CASSALNNSPLHF; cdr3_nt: TGTGCCAGCAGTGCCCTCAATAATTCACCCCTCCACTTT
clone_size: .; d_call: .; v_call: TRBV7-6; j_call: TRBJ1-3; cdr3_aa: CASGGSGNTIYF; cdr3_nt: TGTGCCAGCGGGGGATCTGGAAACACCATATATTTT